Below, 13 T cell receptor beta chains from the same sample are listed, as sequenced in a study of blood T cell repertoires in COVID-19. Sequencing was performed with immunoSEQ multiplex PCR; in TCRdb, only in-frame clones are kept and a portion is missing. The sample consists of 75,000 to 95,000 clones, 85% of them appearing once. Source material: peripheral blood. The receptors derive from a middle-aged man with acute or convalescent COVID-19.

The chain couples TRBV5-4 to TRBJ2-3; 16 bases fit TRBD2. This CDR3 has 17 amino acids. With 4 bases clipped from V and 3 bases from J, the junction kept 5 bases outside the gene matches. Per the germline V gene, CDR1 is SGHNT and CDR2 is YYREEE (reference sequence). CDR3 residues: CASSPGLAGGLTDTQYF. DNA for the CDR3: TGTGCCAGCAGCCCGGGACTAGCGGGGGGGCTGACAGATACGCAGTATTTT.

This chain uses TRBV19 with TRBJ1-5; weak D call: TRBD1 (6 bases). The CDR3 length is 15 residues. V was pared by 1 base and J by 5 bases, with 12 bases between. Germline lookup yields CDR1 LNHDA and CDR2 SQIVND (reference sequence). CDR3 amino acids: CASSIAGDLDQPQHF. The CDR3 region has the DNA TGTGCCAGTAGTATAGCAGGGGATCTTGATCAGCCCCAGCATTTT.

The V gene is TRBV15, the J gene TRBJ2-1; D unresolved. CDR1 and CDR2 from the germline V gene are LNHNV and YYDKDF (reference sequence). V shed 8 bases and J shed 5 bases, with 16 bases lying between them. This CDR3 region has 14 residues. CDR3 loop: CATGRPRSHNEQFF. The DNA of the CDR3 is TGTGCCACCGGTCGCCCGAGGTCCCACAATGAGCAGTTCTTC.

The V call is TRBV19, the J call TRBJ1-4; 10 nucleotides agree with TRBD1. Germline values: CDR1 LNHDA, CDR2 SQIVND (reference sequence). The CDR3 spans 15 residues. The ends lost 4 bases at V and 7 bases at J; junction bases unmatched: 6. The CDR3 protein is CASSTMDRGFEKLFF. The CDR3 DNA reads as TGTGCCAGTAGTACAATGGACAGGGGGTTTGAAAAACTGTTTTTT.

V and J are TRBV6-5 and TRBJ2-3; no clear D gene. Germline assignment: CDR1 MNHEY and CDR2 SVGAGI. V was shortened by 6 bases and J by 1 base, with 11 bases between the two germline ends. The CDR3 runs to 14 residues. The CDR3 reads CASSKAWGTDTQYF. Here the CDR3 DNA reads TGTGCCAGCAGCAAAGCGTGGGGCACAGATACGCAGTATTTT.

The V and J genes are TRBV6-5 and TRBJ1-2; TRBD1 might be the D (6 bases). The CDR3 extends over 13 amino acids. V was cut by 5 bases and J by 8 bases, with 15 bases left in between. CDR1 and CDR2 (germline): MNHEY, SVGAGI. CDR3 sequence (DNA): TGTGCCAGCAGTATCCAGGGGTATGACGGCTACACCTTC. Protein sequence: CASSIQGYDGYTF.

The rearrangement uses TRBV12-3 or TRBV12-4 and TRBJ2-1; 9 nucleotides align to TRBD2. V lost 3 bases, J lost 8 bases, and 2 bases stayed unmatched. The CDR3 spans 13 residues. The CDR3 region is CASSFSGGYEQFF. The CDR3 DNA follows: TGTGCCAGCAGTTTTAGCGGGGGCTATGAGCAGTTCTTC.

V and J are TRBV27 and TRBJ2-3, with TRBD2 identical over 9 bases. Trimming took 6 bases from V and 3 from J; bases not matched to a gene: 13. The CDR3 runs to 17 residues. CDR1 MNHEY and CDR2 SMNVEV come from the germline V gene (reference sequence). The CDR3, as DNA: TGTGCCAGCAGCCCAGGGAGACGGACTAGCGTAACAGATACGCAGTATTTT. It specifies CASSPGRRTSVTDTQYF.

V is TRBV11-2 and J is TRBJ1-2, with unresolved D. Between the trimmed V and J ends, which lost 3 bases and 8 bases, there was a span of 10 bases. The germline CDR1 and CDR2 sequences are SGHAT and FQNNGV. The CDR3 runs to 12 residues. CDR3 residues: CASSLAGRGYTF. The CDR3 DNA is TGTGCCAGCAGCTTGGCGGGCCGCGGCTACACCTTC.

This clone was counted once. J is TRBJ2-2 and V is TRBV18; weak D call: TRBD1 (5 bases). V lost 4 bases and J 7 bases, leaving 19 bases between the germline ends. The germline V gene has CDR1 KGHSH and CDR2 LQKENI. The CDR3 spans 16 residues. This CDR3 reads CASSRRGSGLGGELFF. In nucleotides, the CDR3 is TGTGCCAGCTCACGACGCGGATCAGGGTTAGGCGGGGAGCTGTTTTTT.

The V call is TRBV18, the J call TRBJ2-1; 11 bases fit TRBD2. The V gene end was trimmed by 2 bases and the J gene end by 0 bases; junction bases not matched to a gene: 6. CDR3 length equals 18 residues. The V gene's germline CDR1 is KGHSH and CDR2 LQKENI. DNA of the CDR3: TGTGCCAGCTCACCAATCCTAGCGGGGGGTGGCTCCTACAATGAGCAGTTCTTC. This sequence encodes CASSPILAGGGSYNEQFF.

This clone was detected a few times. The J gene is TRBJ1-1, the V gene TRBV11-2; D is unresolved. Trimming pared 2 bases from V and 1 base from J, leaving 8 bases between. The length of the CDR3 is 14 residues. Germline values: CDR1 SGHAT, CDR2 FQNNGV. CDR3 amino acids: CASSLYAGNTEAFF. CDR3 in DNA: TGTGCCAGCAGCTTATATGCAGGGAACACTGAAGCTTTCTTT.

This clone was observed a single time. V is TRBV6-4 and J is TRBJ1-2, with no clear D. The germline CDR1 and CDR2 sequences are MRHNA and SNTAGT. This CDR3 has 13 residues. V gave up 2 bases and J gave up 2 bases, with 6 bases separating them. CDR3 sequence (DNA): TGTGCCAGCAGTGACGCGGGGAACTATGGCTACACCTTC. It yields the protein CASSDAGNYGYTF.